The 24 T cell receptor beta chains presented below share a single source sample, sequenced in a study of blood T cells in healthy people across ages (dated by TCRdb to about 2015). Receptor amplification or capture employed 5' RACE. TCRdb names Illumina HiSeq 2500 as the instrument used. A second 7 to 11 cycle PCR used a sample-barcoded 5' primer and a J-beta primer mix. TCRdb reanalyzed the raw reads on its own, using fastp at Q25 for trimming and MiXCR for clone calling, and kept in-frame beta chains. Each entry is one CDR3 protein sequence, shown with its most common DNA and genes. Counted in this sample were over 1,500,000 distinct CDR3 sequences; 40% to 55% of them appeared once. Approximately 2% of the sample is in the top ten clones. Sequencing used blood. Source of these receptors: a woman aged 40 to 55 in good health.

The rearrangement joins TRBV2 to TRBJ2-1, with 11 bases fitting TRBD2. The CDR3 is made up of 15 amino acids. Unmatched junction bases numbered 7, after V lost 6 bases and J lost 6 bases. Germline V gene data show CDR1 as SNHLY and CDR2 as FYNNEI. CDR3 protein: CASSEPSGGSNEQFF. CDR3 coding DNA: TGTGCCAGCAGCGAACCTAGCGGGGGGTCCAATGAGCAGTTCTTC.

This clonotype was recorded at least ten times. The rearrangement uses TRBV11-2 and TRBJ2-5; TRBD1 matches at 7 bases. Germline V CDR1 and CDR2: SGHAT, FQNNGV. Unmatched junction bases numbered 4, after V lost 0 bases and J lost 9 bases. CDR3 length: 13 residues. CDR3: CASSLDRQGAQYF. CDR3 nucleotides: TGTGCCAGCAGCTTAGATCGTCAGGGGGCCCAGTACTTC.

The chain joins TRBV4-2 to TRBJ2-5; D possibly matches TRBD1 or TRBD2 (6 bases each). Trimming removed 0 bases from V and 2 bases from J, with 19 bases in between. The CDR3 contains 18 residues. CDR1 LGHNA and CDR2 YNFKEQ come from the germline V gene. The CDR3 sequence is CASSQETRWGARQETQYF. In DNA form, the CDR3 reads TGTGCCAGCAGCCAAGAAACGAGGTGGGGGGCCCGTCAAGAGACCCAGTACTTC.

This clonotype has just a few counts. The chain links TRBV4-3 to TRBJ2-7; 7 bases align to TRBD2. This CDR3 has 15 residues. CDR1 and CDR2 from the germline V gene are LGHNA and YSLEER. The trim removed 0 bases at V and 4 bases at J, leaving 6 bases unmatched. The CDR3 sequence: CASSQDGGGMYEQYF. The DNA of the CDR3 is TGCGCCAGCAGCCAAGATGGCGGGGGTATGTACGAGCAGTACTTC.

The chain uses TRBV4-2 and TRBJ1-5; perhaps TRBD1 as D (5 bases). This CDR3 spans 16 amino acids. V was cut by 0 bases and J by 2 bases, with 11 bases left in between. CDR1 LGHNA and CDR2 YNFKEQ come from the germline V gene. The CDR3 nucleotides read TGTGCCAGCAGCCAAGAAGGGACCAGGGGCAATCAGCCCCAGCATTTT. This translates into CASSQEGTRGNQPQHF.

V is TRBV28 and J is TRBJ2-7; 7 bases match TRBD2. The DNA end favors TRBJ2-5, so the J call may be wrong. The length of the CDR3 is 16 residues. Germline loops: CDR1 MDHEN, CDR2 SYDVKM. The CDR3 coding sequence is TGTGCCAGCAGTTCTCTTCTGGGCGGGAGTAAAGAGACCCAGTACTTC. This gives the protein CASSSLLGGSKETQYF.

The gene calls are TRBV7-2 and TRBJ2-3; no reliable D call. Germline-derived CDR1 and CDR2 are SGHTA and FQGNSA. The CDR3 totals 14 residues. V was shortened by 1 base and J by 4 bases, with 9 bases between the two germline ends. CDR3 sequence (DNA): TGTGCCAGCAGCTTAGAGGCGAACCCAGATACGCAGTATTTT. This encodes CASSLEANPDTQYF. The variable domain in full, with the rest retrieved from reference TRBV7-2 and TRBJ2-3, is GAGVSQSPSNKVTEKGKDVELRCDPISGHTALYWYRQSLGQGLEFLIYFQGNSAPDKSGLPSDRFSAERTGGSVSTLTIQRTQQEDSAVYLCASSLEANPDTQYFGPGTRLTVL.

The rearrangement links TRBV29-1 to TRBJ1-4; D unresolved. Germline assignment: CDR1 SQVTM and CDR2 ANQGSEA. This CDR3 region has 15 residues. Between the trimmed V and J ends, which lost 0 bases and 6 bases, there was a span of 14 bases. CDR3 amino acids: CSVEDPGSSDEKLFF. The CDR3 nucleotides read TGCAGCGTTGAAGACCCCGGGAGTTCGGATGAAAAACTGTTTTTT. Supplemented by reference TRBV29-1 and TRBJ1-4, the full variable domain reads SAVISQKPSRDICQRGTSLTIQCQVDSQVTMMFWYRQQPGQSLTLIATANQGSEATYESGFVIDKFPISRPNLTFSTLTVSNMSPEDSSIYLCSVEDPGSSDEKLFFGSGTQLSVL.

V and J are TRBV5-1 and TRBJ1-5; D is possibly TRBD1 (5 bases). The CDR3 loop spans 15 amino acids. With 2 bases removed from V and 5 bases from J, the gap between germline ends came to 14 bases. CDR1 is SGHRS, CDR2 YFSETQ, per germline. For the CDR3, the DNA is TGCGCCAGCAGCTTTGGGGAGGGGACGGATCAGCCCCAGCATTTT. Translated: CASSFGEGTDQPQHF.

The chain has TRBV20-1 and TRBJ2-7; TRBD2 matches at 7 bases. V trimming: 6 bases; J trimming: 2 bases; junction bases outside the gene matches: 13. The CDR3 runs to 15 residues. Germline V gene lookup returns CDR1 DFQATT and CDR2 SNEGSKA (reference sequence). CDR3: CSATSASGAAYEQYF. Written as DNA, the CDR3 is TGCAGTGCCACATCCGCGAGCGGGGCGGCCTACGAGCAGTACTTC.

This clonotype was observed a few times. This chain connects TRBV20-1 to TRBJ2-3; 12 bases agree with TRBD2. V trimming: 3 bases; J trimming: 2 bases; junction bases outside the gene matches: 6. CDR1 and CDR2 from the germline V gene are DFQATT and SNEGSKA (reference sequence). The length of the CDR3 is 16 residues. CDR3 sequence: CSARTTSGGDTDTQYF. In nucleotides, the CDR3 is TGCAGTGCTAGGACGACTAGCGGGGGAGACACAGATACGCAGTATTTT.

This chain uses TRBV12-3 or TRBV12-4 with TRBJ2-4; D unresolved. Trimming took off 4 bases at V and 5 bases at J, with 12 bases between the two ends. The CDR3 runs to 14 residues. The DNA for the CDR3 is TGTGCCAGCAGTTCAATCCATGACCAAAACATTCAGTACTTC. It codes for CASSSIHDQNIQYF.

The chain uses TRBV6-2 or TRBV6-3 and TRBJ1-1; D perhaps matches TRBD1 (6 bases). This CDR3 region has 14 residues. Germline CDR1 MNHEY, CDR2 SVGEGT. V lost 6 bases and J lost 6, with 17 bases in between. The CDR3: CASSRGHGVAEAFF. CDR3 DNA sequence: TGTGCCAGCAGCCGGGGACACGGGGTGGCTGAAGCTTTCTTT.

The CDR3 DNA reads as TGTGCCAGCAGGGGGAATAGAGTAGCGTGGGACAATGAGCAGTTCTTC. It yields the protein CASRGNRVAWDNEQFF. J is TRBJ2-1 and V is TRBV7-6; D possibly corresponds to TRBD2 (5 bases). Trimming cost V 6 bases and J 5 bases, with 20 bases left between them. The CDR3 spans 16 residues. CDR1 and CDR2 from the germline V gene are SGHVS and FNYEAQ. Filled out from reference TRBV7-6 and TRBJ2-1, the complete variable domain reads GAGVSQSPRYKVTKRGQDVALRCDPISGHVSLYWYRQALGQGPEFLTYFNYEAQQDKSGLPNDRFSAERPEGSISTLTIQRTEQRDSAMYRCASRGNRVAWDNEQFFGPGTRLTVL.

The rearrangement uses TRBV6-6 and TRBJ2-1; D assignment may be TRBD1 or TRBD2 (5 bases each). With 7 bases removed from V and 13 bases from J, the gap between germline ends came to 23 bases. The CDR3 contains 14 residues. Germline values: CDR1 MNHNY, CDR2 SVGAGI (reference sequence). CDR3 loop: CASTSRGGRETQFF. CDR3 bases: TGTGCCAGCACAAGTAGGGGTGGGAGAGAGACCCAGTTCTTC.

The rearrangement joins TRBV9 to TRBJ2-3, with a weak D call TRBD1 (5 bases). The V gene lost 3 bases and the J gene lost 1 base, with 15 bases spanning the gap. Germline V gene lookup returns CDR1 SGDLS and CDR2 YYNGEE. The CDR3 is made up of 16 amino acids. The chain's CDR3 is CASSDTREEGTDTQYF. CDR3 in DNA: TGTGCCAGCAGCGATACCAGGGAAGAGGGCACAGATACGCAGTATTTT.

This clonotype has more than one count but fewer than ten. The rearrangement uses TRBV6-5 and TRBJ2-4; D is possibly TRBD1 (6 bases). The CDR3 extends over 15 amino acids. V lost 2 bases and J 2 bases, leaving 10 bases between the germline ends. Germline V gives CDR1 MNHEY, CDR2 SVGAGI. The CDR3 nucleotides read TGTGCCAGCAGTTACCTGAGGGGGACCAAAAACATTCAGTACTTC. Translating gives CASSYLRGTKNIQYF.

The V call is TRBV29-1, the J call TRBJ1-2, with 8 nucleotides matching TRBD1. CDR3 length: 14 residues. Germline-derived CDR1 and CDR2 are SQVTM and ANQGSEA. V shed 4 bases, J shed 7 bases, and the junction held 11 bases outside the gene matches. The CDR3 region has the DNA TGCAGCGTTGGCCAGGGGGCCGGGAGCTGTGGCTACACCTTC. Translated: CSVGQGAGSCGYTF.

The rearrangement uses TRBV3-1 and TRBJ1-1; D is perhaps TRBD1 (5 bases). The CDR3 runs to 15 residues. CDR1 is LGHDT, CDR2 YNNKEL, per germline (reference sequence). Trimming took 0 bases from V and 5 from J, leaving 13 bases between them. The CDR3 sequence is CASSQDGGGWTEAFF. Here the CDR3 DNA reads TGTGCCAGCAGCCAAGATGGGGGAGGGTGGACTGAAGCTTTCTTT.

The genes are TRBV7-2 and TRBJ1-4; D may be TRBD1 (6 bases). Germline loops: CDR1 SGHTA, CDR2 FQGNSA. CDR3 length: 16 residues. V was trimmed by 0 bases and J by 2 bases, leaving 10 bases between them. CDR3 in DNA: TGTGCCAGCAGCTTAGCAGGGACATCTACTAATGAAAAACTGTTTTTT. It yields the protein CASSLAGTSTNEKLFF.

This clonotype was picked up a small number of times. Mismatch with germline at one junction end may stem from a read error. This sequence joins TRBV4-3 and TRBJ1-1; tentatively, D is TRBD1 (6 bases). Germline V lookup: CDR1 LGHNA, CDR2 YSLEER. The CDR3 consists of 14 residues. CDR3 residues: CASSQDRGLTEAFF. In DNA, the CDR3 is TGTGCCAGCAGCCAAGATAGGGGGTTAACTGAAGCTTTCTTT.

V and J are TRBV19 and TRBJ1-2; no reliable D call. V lost 9 bases, J lost 8 bases, and 22 bases lay in between. From germline, CDR1 is LNHDA and CDR2 SQIVND (reference sequence). The length of the CDR3 is 14 residues. CDR3: CARRVPGQGDGYTF. Written as DNA, the CDR3 is TGTGCCAGGCGTGTTCCGGGTCAAGGAGACGGCTACACCTTC.

V and J are TRBV5-1 and TRBJ2-7; no definite D call. V gave up 7 bases and J gave up 2 bases, with 13 bases separating them. Germline CDR1 reads SGHRS; CDR2 reads YFSETQ. This CDR3 has 13 amino acids. The CDR3 sequence is CASARGEPYEQYF. DNA for the CDR3: TGCGCCAGCGCACGAGGCGAGCCCTACGAGCAGTACTTC.

The genes are TRBV24-1 and TRBJ1-5; unclear D gene. The CDR3 contains 14 residues. The V end was cut by 7 bases, the J end by 2 bases, with 11 bases between. Germline assignment: CDR1 KGHDR and CDR2 SFDVKD. CDR3 DNA sequence: TGTGCCACCAGGGGATCGGGCCGCAATCAGCCCCAGCATTTT. Amino acid sequence: CATRGSGRNQPQHF.